This T cell receptor beta chain was sequenced during a study of cytomegalovirus exposure and HLA in healthy donors. Study-level findings and limits: Researchers reported in a later analysis that a missense DCLRE1C variant was tied to TCR beta V- and J-gene trimming. Most CMV-associated TCR beta chains appeared HLA-restricted in a later analysis. Among immune exposure information, only CMV serostatus was available.

A multiplex PCR was run with 60 Vbeta primers and 13 Jbeta primers. In the study's own analysis: In a later analysis, the count reached about 80 million unique TCR beta chains, with around 10 million shared. Clones were sequenced by immunoSEQ multiplex PCR, and TCRdb holds only the in-frame ones, with some missing. The V and J calls and the clone size are those of that table, but D and trimming were determined from the DNA. The table lists about 77,000 clones, roughly 74% of them singletons. Germline V gene lookup returns CDR1 MNHEY and CDR2 SVGAGI. CDR3 length: 12 amino acids. Trimming cost V 6 bases and J 6 bases, with 10 bases left between them. To note about this clone: Antigen: not known.

This TCR came from a man between 35 and 55 years old in good health and CMV-seronegative. The chain has TRBV6-5 and TRBJ2-3; tentative D call: TRBD2 (5 bases). The material sequenced was PBMCs. The DNA of the CDR3 is TGTGCCAGCAGGCCGGGGTGGGATACGCAGTATTTT. Protein sequence: CASRPGWDTQYF.